The 29 T cell receptor beta chains below were found in one sample sequenced in a study of T cells in Graves' hyperthyroidism and ophthalmopathy. Amplification of TCR beta CDR3 regions was performed using RNA transcripts as template. The HTBI set primed first-round TCR CDR3 RT-PCR. Each CDR3 protein gets one entry after TCRdb re-called the multiplex PCR reads with MiXCR. The sample carries more than 650,000 distinct CDR3 sequences, about 15% recorded once. The sequenced sample was blood. The receptors stem from a woman aged 18-29 years with Graves' hyperthyroidism.

In this sample, this clonotype turned up a few times. The chain has TRBV29-1 and TRBJ2-1, with 7 nucleotides matching TRBD1. This CDR3 comprises 14 residues. V was pared by 2 bases and J by 0 bases, with 1 base of the junction left unmatched. From germline, CDR1 is SQVTM and CDR2 ANQGSEA. In DNA, the CDR3 is TGCAGCGTTGAAAGACAGGGCTCCTACAATGAGCAGTTCTTC. Amino acids: CSVERQGSYNEQFF.

A word on this clonotype: Sequence at one end of the junction differs from germline and may be a read error. CDR3 loop: CAGSDSGSTKTQYF. DNA for the CDR3: TGTGCCGGCAGTGATAGCGGGAGCACGAAGACCCAGTACTTC. This chain connects TRBV2 to TRBJ2-5, with TRBD2 matching over 9 bases. This CDR3 spans 14 amino acids. Looked up from germline, CDR1 is SNHLY and CDR2 is FYNNEI.

This clonotype was counted ten times or more. The chain joins TRBV18 to TRBJ1-2; D ambiguous. In germline, CDR1 is KGHSH, CDR2 LQKENI. The CDR3 is made up of 12 amino acids. Trimming removed 2 bases from V and 8 bases from J, with 9 bases in between. For the CDR3, the DNA is TGTGCCAGCTCACCAGATCGGGCCGGCTACACCTTC. Protein sequence: CASSPDRAGYTF.

There are a few counts of this clonotype. The chain recombines TRBV20-1 with TRBJ2-5; 10 nucleotides agree with TRBD2. The CDR3 contains 14 residues. CDR1 is DFQATT, CDR2 SNEGSKA, per germline (reference sequence). The ends lost 1 base at V and 2 bases at J; junction bases unmatched: 1. The CDR3 loop reads CSARVLAGQETQYF. CDR3 coding DNA: TGCAGTGCTAGAGTACTAGCGGGGCAAGAGACCCAGTACTTC.

This clonotype was observed many times. The V gene is TRBV7-2, the J gene TRBJ1-2; D uncertain. The germline gives CDR1 SGHTA, CDR2 FQGNSA. The CDR3 loop spans 15 amino acids. Trimming cost V 1 base and J 0 bases, with 9 bases left between them. The CDR3 loop is CASSLGTQPNYGYTF. The CDR3 bases are TGTGCCAGCAGCTTAGGAACACAGCCTAACTATGGCTACACCTTC.

The chain combines TRBV6-2 or TRBV6-3 with TRBJ1-3, with TRBD1 as a possible D gene (5 bases). The V gene lost 3 bases and the J gene lost 0 bases, with 12 bases spanning the gap. CDR3 size: 16 residues. Germline V CDR1 and CDR2: MNHEY, SVGEGT. The CDR3 loop reads CASSYSDSYSGNTIYF. DNA for the CDR3: TGTGCCAGCAGTTATTCCGACAGTTACTCTGGAAACACCATATATTTT.

Of note for this clonotype: This sequence may be a read error, since a much larger clone differs from it by one base. The conserved phenylalanine or tryptophan normally closing the CDR3 is absent here, so this likely arose from a read error. The rearrangement joins TRBV6-1 to TRBJ1-2; possible D gene TRBD1, 6 bases. CDR1 MNHNS and CDR2 SASEGT come from the germline V gene. V was cut by 6 bases and J by 6 bases, with 17 bases left in between. The CDR3 totals 14 residues. The CDR3 loop is CASRWGLEGDGYTL. The CDR3 DNA reads TGTGCCAGCAGGTGGGGTCTAGAGGGGGATGGCTACACCCTC.

In this sample, this clonotype turned up many times. V is TRBV27 and J is TRBJ2-7, with TRBD2 matching over 8 bases. The germline V gene encodes CDR1 MNHEY and CDR2 SMNVEV (reference sequence). V was pared by 3 bases and J by 1 base, with 8 bases of the junction left unmatched. CDR3 size: 16 residues. The CDR3 reads CASSFIAGQGSYEQYF. For the CDR3, the DNA is TGTGCCAGCAGTTTCATAGCGGGACAAGGGTCCTACGAGCAGTACTTC.

This clonotype was seen many times. This rearrangement joins TRBV11-3 to TRBJ2-1, with TRBD1 as a possible D gene (5 bases). The V end lost 5 bases, the J end lost 8 bases, and 13 bases lay between the germline ends. Germline assignment: CDR1 SGHNT and CDR2 YENEEA. CDR3 length: 13 amino acids. CDR3 sequence reads: CASSAFWGDEQFF. The CDR3 DNA is TGTGCCAGCAGCGCGTTCTGGGGCGATGAGCAGTTCTTC.

The sample holds a few counts of this clonotype. The rearrangement joins TRBV20-1 to TRBJ2-3; 11 nucleotides agree with TRBD1. CDR1 is DFQATT and CDR2 is SNEGSKA in the germline V gene (reference sequence). CDR3 length: 14 amino acids. J was trimmed by 3 bases and V by 3 bases; bases with no gene match: 2. The CDR3 nucleotides are TGCAGTGCTAGGGGACAGGGGGGTACAGATACGCAGTATTTT. This encodes CSARGQGGTDTQYF.

The chain joins TRBV19 to TRBJ2-1; TRBD2 aligns across 9 bases. V shed 3 bases and J 10 bases; nucleotides not matched to a gene: 10. There are 15 residues in the CDR3. The V gene's germline CDR1 is LNHDA and CDR2 SQIVND (reference sequence). As DNA, the CDR3 is TGTGCCAGTAGTATTTCTAGCGGGGCCGGGGGAGAGCAGTTCTTC. The encoded protein is CASSISSGAGGEQFF. Combining the CDR3 with reference TRBV19 and TRBJ2-1 gives the whole variable domain DGGITQSPKYLFRKEGQNVTLSCEQNLNHDAMYWYRQDPGQGLRLIYYSQIVNDFQKGDIAEGYSVSREKKESFPLTVTSAQKNPTAFYLCASSISSGAGGEQFFGPGTRLTVL.

This clonotype was counted only a few times. The chain uses TRBV29-1 and TRBJ2-3; 9 bases align to TRBD2. V dropped 6 bases and J dropped 0; count of bases not matched to a gene: 7. The CDR3 spans 15 residues. Germline V gene data show CDR1 as SQVTM and CDR2 as ANQGSEA. The CDR3 protein is CSVGRLADSTDTQYF. CDR3 DNA sequence: TGCAGCGTGGGACGACTAGCGGATAGCACAGATACGCAGTATTTT.

This clonotype appeared a few times. V and J are TRBV7-9 and TRBJ2-3, with a weak D call TRBD2 (6 bases). V lost 6 bases, J lost 2 bases, and 15 bases lay in between. Germline values: CDR1 SEHNR, CDR2 FQNEAQ (reference sequence). There are 15 residues in the CDR3. The CDR3 spells CASRRAGKNTDTQYF. CDR3 DNA sequence: TGTGCCAGCAGACGGGCGGGAAAAAACACAGATACGCAGTATTTT.

This clonotype came up a few times. The chain combines TRBV19 with TRBJ1-5, with unresolved D. V was clipped by 9 bases and J by 6 bases, with 18 bases between them. The CDR3 runs 14 residues. CDR1 is LNHDA, CDR2 SQIVND, per germline (reference sequence). The CDR3 DNA sequence: TGTGCCAGCGCATTTGACGGGAGACGTCAGCCCCAGCATTTT. Its protein product is CASAFDGRRQPQHF. The full variable domain, with the rest looked up from reference TRBV19 and TRBJ1-5, is DGGITQSPKYLFRKEGQNVTLSCEQNLNHDAMYWYRQDPGQGLRLIYYSQIVNDFQKGDIAEGYSVSREKKESFPLTVTSAQKNPTAFYLCASAFDGRRQPQHFGDGTRLSIL.

Ten or more counts support this clonotype. J is TRBJ2-1 and V is TRBV3-1; the D gene is possibly TRBD2 (6 bases). This CDR3 has 17 amino acids. Germline assignment: CDR1 LGHDT and CDR2 YNNKEL (reference sequence). V lost 0 bases and J 0 bases, leaving 12 bases between the germline ends. The CDR3 sequence is CASSQDKSGVSYNEQFF. The CDR3 nucleotides are TGTGCCAGCAGCCAAGATAAGTCGGGGGTCTCCTACAATGAGCAGTTCTTC.

This clonotype came up a few times. J is TRBJ2-1 and V is TRBV5-6, with D uncertain. V dropped 4 bases and J dropped 12 bases, with 11 bases sitting between them. Germline lookup yields CDR1 SGHDT and CDR2 YYEEEE. The CDR3 totals 11 residues. The CDR3 DNA follows: TGTGCCAGCAGCCTGGGTATAGGGCAGTTCTTC. Its translation: CASSLGIGQFF.

This clonotype appeared a few times. The J gene is TRBJ2-7, the V gene TRBV13; 8 bases are shared with TRBD1. This CDR3 has 16 residues. J gave up 1 base and V 4 bases, and 9 bases lay outside the gene matches. Germline V CDR1 and CDR2: PRHDT, FYEKMQ (reference sequence). In nucleotides, the CDR3 is TGTGCCAGCAGCTCCCGTGGACAGGGCTTTTCCTACGAGCAGTACTTC. Encoded protein: CASSSRGQGFSYEQYF.

This clonotype was seen many times. The DNA for the CDR3 is TGTGCCAGCAGCATATTGCAGTTGACCCAGTACTTC. This gives the protein CASSILQLTQYF. The chain carries TRBV2 and TRBJ2-5; D gene unclear. Per germline, CDR1 SNHLY and CDR2 FYNNEI. The CDR3 spans 12 residues. V lost 6 bases to trimming and J lost 7 bases, with 12 bases between them.

The table lists this clonotype with a few counts. J is TRBJ2-7 and V is TRBV10-3; TRBD1 is a possible D gene (5 bases). Germline CDR1 and CDR2: ENHRY and SYGVKD. The V gene lost 8 bases and the J gene lost 5 bases, with 16 bases spanning the gap. The CDR3 is 13 amino acids. The CDR3 nucleotides are TGTGCCATCGAGGCACAGGAAAGGGACGAGCAGTACTTC. It codes for CAIEAQERDEQYF.

This clonotype was observed many times. The chain employs TRBV3-1 and TRBJ2-7; unclear D gene. The CDR3 has 15 residues. CDR1 is LGHDT, CDR2 YNNKEL, per germline (reference sequence). V was cut by 1 base and J by 1 base, with 11 bases left in between. CDR3 nucleotide sequence: TGTGCCAGCAGCCAAGTTTCGGGCCCTTCCTACGAGCAGTACTTC. Protein sequence: CASSQVSGPSYEQYF.

This clonotype was observed many times. The CDR3 spells CASSLWRSGPNNEQFF. As DNA, the CDR3 is TGTGCCAGCAGTTTATGGCGCAGCGGGCCTAACAATGAGCAGTTCTTC. The genes are TRBV28 and TRBJ2-1; D is perhaps TRBD2 (6 bases). The CDR3 is 16 amino acids. Trimming stripped 0 bases from V and 5 bases from J, with 14 bases between. Germline V gives CDR1 MDHEN, CDR2 SYDVKM.

This clonotype was seen only a few times. With a much larger clone just one base away, this may be a read error. V and J are TRBV6-1 and TRBJ2-7; 12 bases line up with TRBD2. Unmatched junction bases numbered 5, after V lost 5 bases and J lost 3 bases. The CDR3 is 15 residues long. Germline loops: CDR1 MNHNS, CDR2 SASEGT. CDR3 nucleotide sequence: TGTGCCAGCAGTCAACTAGCGGGAGGCTACTACGAGCAGTACTTC. Its translation is CASSQLAGGYYEQYF.

This clonotype was seen a handful of times. The rearrangement links TRBV3-1 to TRBJ1-6; unclear D gene. Trimming took 0 bases from V and 0 from J, leaving 18 bases between them. This CDR3 is built from 20 residues. Germline V CDR1 and CDR2: LGHDT, YNNKEL (reference sequence). CDR3: CASSQESGSRPSSYNSPLHF. DNA for the CDR3: TGTGCCAGCAGCCAAGAATCAGGCTCGAGGCCCAGCTCCTATAATTCACCCCTCCACTTT.

The sample holds many counts of this clonotype. The chain combines TRBV2 with TRBJ1-4, with TRBD1 matching 8 bases. Germline CDR1 is SNHLY and CDR2 is FYNNEI. The CDR3 covers 14 residues. Trimming took 5 bases from V and 7 from J; bases not matched to a gene: 6. The CDR3 DNA reads TGTGCCAGCAGTCCGACAGGGGAGGCTGAAAAACTGTTTTTT. Protein: CASSPTGEAEKLFF.

This clonotype was counted at least ten times. The chain combines TRBV30 with TRBJ1-6; D not resolved. Germline V gives CDR1 GTSNPN, CDR2 SVGIG (reference sequence). The CDR3 totals 11 residues. V dropped 3 bases and J dropped 6 bases, with 3 bases sitting between them. CDR3 residues: CAWRLNSPLHF. In DNA, the CDR3 is TGTGCCTGGAGGCTTAATTCACCCCTCCACTTT.

The V call is TRBV29-1, the J call TRBJ1-1; D remains ambiguous. Germline loops: CDR1 SQVTM, CDR2 ANQGSEA. The CDR3 is 12 amino acids. V was clipped by 7 bases and J by 1 base, with 10 bases between them. Here the CDR3 DNA reads TGCAGCGCGGTCCCGGGGAACACTGAAGCTTTCTTT. The encoded protein is CSAVPGNTEAFF.

This clonotype was detected only a few times. This chain joins TRBV7-9 and TRBJ2-2; 12 bases line up with TRBD2. CDR3 size: 23 residues. Germline CDR1 SEHNR, CDR2 FQNEAQ (reference sequence). V was pared by 0 bases and J by 5 bases, with 22 bases of the junction left unmatched. CDR3 in DNA: TGTGCCAGCAGCTTAGCGGTTGCGGGGACAAGGACTAGCGGGACTTCGGGAACCGGGGAGCTGTTTTTT. It specifies CASSLAVAGTRTSGTSGTGELFF.

This clonotype was counted ten times or more. The V gene is TRBV29-1, the J gene TRBJ2-1, with TRBD2 matching 16 bases. CDR3 length equals 20 residues. Losses at the gene ends were 6 bases for V and 2 bases for J; bases not matched to a gene: 16. Per germline, CDR1 SQVTM and CDR2 ANQGSEA. CDR3 sequence (DNA): TGCAGCGTCCAGGGGGGGGGAGGGACTAGCGGGAGGGCCGCCTACAATGAGCAGTTCTTC. Translation: CSVQGGGGTSGRAAYNEQFF.

This clonotype was recorded a few times. The chain uses TRBV6-1 and TRBJ1-1; D is ambiguous. Trimming removed 2 bases from V and 1 base from J, with 8 bases in between. CDR3 length: 14 residues. The germline gives CDR1 MNHNS, CDR2 SASEGT. CDR3 sequence (DNA): TGTGCCAGCAGTGAATGGTGGGGGAACACTGAAGCTTTCTTT. Translated: CASSEWWGNTEAFF.